These 18 T cell receptor beta chains share one sample of origin, sequenced in a study of blood T cell repertoires in COVID-19. This table comes from immunoSEQ multiplex PCR, and its TCRdb copy is limited to in-frame clones, with some not included. Of 25,000 to 35,000 clones listed, roughly 86% were seen once; the top ten hold approximately 7.9%. The specimen sequenced was peripheral blood. The receptors here all came from a man in his sixties with COVID-19, enrolled during active disease.

This chain links TRBV7-2 with TRBJ1-2; no firm D call. The CDR3 runs 14 residues. The germline V gene has CDR1 SGHTA and CDR2 FQGNSA. Trimming cost V 5 bases and J 2 bases, with 12 bases left between them. The DNA of the CDR3 is TGTGCCAGCAGCCTTAGCGGCTACAACTATGGCTACACCTTC. Amino acids: CASSLSGYNYGYTF.

This sequence joins TRBV10-1 and TRBJ2-7; TRBD1 agrees at 10 bases. The CDR3 has 14 residues. J was trimmed by 6 bases and V by 5 bases; bases with no gene match: 7. CDR1 and CDR2 from the germline V gene are WNHNN and SYGVQD (reference sequence). The CDR3 loop is CASSPTGTGVEQYF. The CDR3, as DNA: TGCGCCAGCAGTCCCACGGGGACAGGGGTCGAGCAGTACTTC.

This chain connects TRBV7-9 to TRBJ1-2, with D perhaps TRBD1 (6 bases). This CDR3 region has 13 residues. Between the trimmed V and J ends, which lost 5 bases and 4 bases, there was a span of 11 bases. The germline CDR1 and CDR2 sequences are SEHNR and FQNEAQ (reference sequence). CDR3 protein: CASSRQGSYGYTF. CDR3 nucleotides: TGTGCCAGCAGCCGCCAGGGGAGCTATGGCTACACCTTC.

The chain is built from TRBV3-1 (or the pseudogene TRBV3-2) and TRBJ2-7; D is uncertain. V was pared by 3 bases and J by 4 bases, with 10 bases between. The CDR3 length is 13 residues. Germline-derived CDR1 and CDR2 are LGHDT and YNNKEL (reference sequence). CDR3 sequence: CASSHDILYEQYF. The CDR3 DNA follows: TGTGCCAGCAGCCATGACATTCTGTACGAGCAGTACTTC.

The chain couples TRBV12-3 or TRBV12-4 to TRBJ1-2; 7 bases match TRBD1. The CDR3 length is 13 residues. Trimming cost V 6 bases and J 6 bases; bases outside gene matches: 7. The CDR3, as DNA: TGTGCCAGCAGACAGACAGGGAGTCATGGCTACACCTTC. It codes for CASRQTGSHGYTF.

The chain uses TRBV6-2 or TRBV6-3 and TRBJ2-5; no clear D gene. V gave up 6 bases and J gave up 4 bases, with 9 bases separating them. Germline V gene sequence: CDR1 MNHEY, CDR2 SVGEGT. The CDR3 runs 12 residues. CDR3 region: CASSPLRETQYF. CDR3 bases: TGTGCCAGCAGCCCTCTTCGAGAGACCCAGTACTTC.

This chain connects TRBV5-4 to TRBJ2-7, with 12 positions matching TRBD2. This CDR3 region has 16 residues. J lost 6 bases, V lost 9 bases, and 16 bases had no gene match. Germline values: CDR1 SGHNT, CDR2 YYREEE (reference sequence). The CDR3 reads CAMQGASSGRASEQYF. Written as DNA, the CDR3 is TGTGCCATGCAGGGGGCATCTAGCGGGAGGGCCTCCGAGCAGTACTTC.

The genes are TRBV4-1 and TRBJ2-7; 8 bases line up with TRBD2. The CDR3 covers 17 residues. Trimming cost V 0 bases and J 0 bases; bases outside gene matches: 7. The germline V gene encodes CDR1 MGHRA and CDR2 YSYEKL. The CDR3 sequence is CASSQDRLAGPSYEQYF. In DNA form, the CDR3 reads TGCGCCAGCAGCCAAGATAGGTTAGCGGGACCCTCCTACGAGCAGTACTTC.

V is TRBV10-3 and J is TRBJ1-4; TRBD1 aligns across 7 bases. The germline V gene has CDR1 ENHRY and CDR2 SYGVKD. Germline trimming cut 0 bases from V and 3 bases from J; bases unmatched to any gene: 1. The CDR3 covers 15 residues. CDR3 in DNA: TGTGCCATCAGTGAGTCAGGGGGCTCTAATGAAAAACTGTTTTTT. It specifies CAISESGGSNEKLFF.

The CDR3 DNA follows: TGTGCCAGCAGTTTTGGATTAGGACAGGGCGTGGGGGAGCAGTACTTC. Translation gives CASSFGLGQGVGEQYF. V usage is TRBV28 and J usage is TRBJ2-7; TRBD1 agrees at 8 bases. The germline V gene encodes CDR1 MDHEN and CDR2 SYDVKM. J was trimmed by 7 bases and V by 3 bases; bases with no gene match: 14. The CDR3 spans 16 residues. The entire variable domain, with the rest obtained from reference TRBV28 and TRBJ2-7, is as follows: DVKVTQSSRYLVKRTGEKVFLECVQDMDHENMFWYRQDPGLGLRLIYFSYDVKMKEKGDIPEGYSVSREKKERFSLILESASTNQTSMYLCASSFGLGQGVGEQYFGPGTRLTVT.

This clone was seen a single time. J is TRBJ2-7 and V is TRBV5-4; D perhaps matches TRBD2 (5 bases). V lost 10 bases and J lost 6, with 17 bases in between. CDR1 and CDR2 from the germline V gene are SGHNT and YYREEE (reference sequence). This CDR3 comprises 12 residues. The CDR3 sequence: CAAGPSAGEQYF. CDR3 DNA: TGTGCCGCCGGCCCGTCGGCGGGCGAGCAGTACTTC. The variable domain in full, with the rest retrieved from reference TRBV5-4 and TRBJ2-7, is ETGVTQSPTHLIKTRGQQVTLRCSSQSGHNTVSWYQQALGQGPQFIFQYYREEENGRGNFPPRFSGLQFPNYSSELNVNALELDDSALYLCAAGPSAGEQYFGPGTRLTVT.

The table lists this clone with a count of one. The chain carries TRBV7-9 and TRBJ2-5, with 12 bases identical to TRBD2. Germline V gene sequence: CDR1 SEHNR, CDR2 FQNEAQ (reference sequence). The CDR3 is 15 amino acids. Trimming removed 5 bases from V and 5 bases from J; junction bases left unmatched: 6. CDR3 nucleotides: TGTGCCAGCAGCCGGACTAGCGGGGACCGGGAGACCCAGTACTTC. This sequence encodes CASSRTSGDRETQYF. Filled out from reference TRBV7-9 and TRBJ2-5, the complete variable domain reads DTGVSQNPRHKITKRGQNVTFRCDPISEHNRLYWYRQTLGQGPEFLTYFQNEAQLEKSRLLSDRFSAERPKGSFSTLEIQRTEQGDSAMYLCASSRTSGDRETQYFGPGTRLLVL.

This chain connects TRBV19 to TRBJ2-7; 9 nucleotides line up with TRBD2. Germline-derived CDR1 and CDR2 are LNHDA and SQIVND (reference sequence). CDR3 size: 14 residues. J was trimmed by 4 bases and V by 4 bases; bases with no gene match: 5. CDR3 residues: CASSKAGGQYEQYF. CDR3 DNA: TGTGCCAGTAGTAAGGCGGGAGGGCAGTACGAGCAGTACTTC.

With respect to this clone: One end of the junction varies from germline; a read error may be responsible. The rearrangement joins TRBV7-7 to TRBJ2-3; tentative D call: TRBD1 (6 bases). The CDR3 extends over 13 amino acids. Per germline, CDR1 SSHAT and CDR2 FNYEAQ (reference sequence). CDR3 region: CASSISGADTQYF. CDR3 bases: TGTGCTAGCAGCATCTCAGGGGCAGATACGCAGTATTTT.

This clone has a handful of counts. J is TRBJ1-2 and V is TRBV5-8, with D possibly being TRBD1 (6 bases). This CDR3 spans 13 amino acids. V shed 6 bases and J shed 7 bases, with 16 bases lying between them. Germline CDR1 and CDR2: SGHTS and YDEGEE. CDR3 sequence: CASTRGPRGGYTF. In nucleotides, the CDR3 is TGTGCCAGCACCAGGGGCCCCAGAGGTGGCTACACCTTC.

The chain uses TRBV5-5 and TRBJ1-6; 7 bases are shared with TRBD1. Germline assignment: CDR1 SGHKS and CDR2 YYEKEE (reference sequence). The CDR3 covers 15 residues. Trimming took 0 bases from V and 8 from J; bases not matched to a gene: 5. CDR3 protein: CASSLEGQSYSPLHF. CDR3 DNA sequence: TGTGCCAGCAGCTTGGAGGGACAGAGCTATTCACCCCTCCACTTT.

The rearrangement uses TRBV20-1 and TRBJ1-5, with D tentatively TRBD1 (6 bases). Trimming left V 3 bases short and J 2 bases short, with 17 bases between. Germline values: CDR1 DFQATT, CDR2 SNEGSKA (reference sequence). The CDR3 has 16 amino acids. Here the CDR3 reads CSASGSGALRNQPQHF. DNA of the CDR3: TGCAGTGCTAGTGGGTCAGGGGCCCTTCGCAATCAGCCCCAGCATTTT.

The chain links TRBV12-5 to TRBJ1-5; 8 nucleotides agree with TRBD1. Germline trimming cut 8 bases from V and 1 base from J; bases unmatched to any gene: 13. Germline V gene lookup returns CDR1 LGHNT and CDR2 FRNRAP. The CDR3 loop spans 17 amino acids. The CDR3 DNA is TGTGCTAGTCGAACCCACGACAGGGGCAGAAGCAATCAGCCCCAGCATTTT. It translates to CASRTHDRGRSNQPQHF.